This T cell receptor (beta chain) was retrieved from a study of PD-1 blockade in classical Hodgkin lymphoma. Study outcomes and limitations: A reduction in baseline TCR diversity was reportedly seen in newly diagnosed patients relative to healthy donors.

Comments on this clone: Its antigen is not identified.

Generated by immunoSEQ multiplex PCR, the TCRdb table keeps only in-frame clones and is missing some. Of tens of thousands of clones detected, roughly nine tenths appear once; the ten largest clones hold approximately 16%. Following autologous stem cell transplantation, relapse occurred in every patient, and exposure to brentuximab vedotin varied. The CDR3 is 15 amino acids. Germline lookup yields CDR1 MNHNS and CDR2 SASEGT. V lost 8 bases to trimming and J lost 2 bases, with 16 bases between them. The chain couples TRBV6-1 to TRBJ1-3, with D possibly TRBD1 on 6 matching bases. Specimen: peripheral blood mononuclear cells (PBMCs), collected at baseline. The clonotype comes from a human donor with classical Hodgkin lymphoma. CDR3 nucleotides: TGTGCCAGCGGGACGATCGGGACAACTGGAAACACCATATATTTT. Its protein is CASGTIGTTGNTIYF.